The 22 T cell receptor beta chains listed next were all sequenced from one sample in a study of T cell changes during pregnancy in multiple sclerosis. The assay was immunoSEQ multiplex PCR, and TCRdb's table has in-frame clones only and misses some. The table records over 55,000 clones, under 95% of them present only once. Sequenced here: CD8+ T cells from peripheral blood mononuclear cells, sampled in the third trimester of pregnancy. The receptors derive from a female donor with multiple sclerosis, enrolled in a pregnancy study.

The V call is TRBV7-9, the J call TRBJ1-2; 7 bases are a match to TRBD1. Germline V lookup: CDR1 SEHNR, CDR2 FQNEAQ (reference sequence). The CDR3 is 18 residues long. J lost 6 bases, V lost 5 bases, and 21 bases had no gene match. CDR3 amino acids: CASSPSETAQGVEDGYTF. The CDR3 DNA sequence: TGTGCCAGCAGCCCCTCCGAAACCGCCCAGGGGGTTGAGGATGGCTACACCTTC.

The V gene is TRBV7-9, the J gene TRBJ2-1, with TRBD2 matching 10 bases. V shed 5 bases and J 8 bases; nucleotides not matched to a gene: 12. The CDR3 is 16 amino acids. From germline, CDR1 is SEHNR and CDR2 FQNEAQ (reference sequence). CDR3 residues: CASSPPLAGVLHEQFF. The CDR3 coding sequence is TGTGCCAGCAGCCCGCCCCTAGCGGGAGTCCTCCATGAGCAGTTCTTC.

V gene TRBV7-7 combines with J gene TRBJ2-3, with 10 bases lining up with TRBD2. V shed 9 bases, J shed 4 bases, and the junction held 7 bases outside the gene matches. The CDR3 is made up of 14 amino acids. Germline V CDR1 and CDR2: SSHAT, FNYEAQ (reference sequence). CDR3 loop: CASSSGRGADTQYF. CDR3 sequence (DNA): TGTGCCAGTAGCAGCGGGAGGGGCGCAGATACGCAGTATTTT.

The CDR3 nucleotides read TGTGCCAGCAGCTCCCGACAGCCCCTCGGCTCTGGGGCCAACGTCCTGACTTTC. This encodes CASSSRQPLGSGANVLTF. V gene TRBV13 combines with J gene TRBJ2-6, with D tentatively TRBD1 (5 bases). From germline, CDR1 is PRHDT and CDR2 FYEKMQ (reference sequence). This CDR3 has 18 amino acids. Deletions cut 4 bases from V and 0 bases from J, with 16 bases between.

The rearrangement joins TRBV28 to TRBJ2-1; maybe TRBD2 (7 bases). This CDR3 spans 18 amino acids. Trimming shortened V by 1 base and J by 7 bases, and 23 bases separated the two germline ends. Per the germline V gene, CDR1 is MDHEN and CDR2 is SYDVKM. CDR3 sequence: CASSLLGGAGILENEQFF. The CDR3 DNA reads TGTGCCAGCAGTTTATTGGGGGGGGCGGGAATCTTGGAGAATGAGCAGTTCTTC.

The V call is TRBV5-1, the J call TRBJ2-1; TRBD2 agrees at 9 bases. Germline trimming cut 2 bases from V and 4 bases from J; bases unmatched to any gene: 4. The germline gives CDR1 SGHRS, CDR2 YFSETQ. The CDR3 consists of 15 residues. In DNA, the CDR3 is TGCGCCAGCAGCTTAAGGACTAGCGTGTACAATGAGCAGTTCTTC. Amino acids: CASSLRTSVYNEQFF.

CDR3 in amino acids: CASSEAWNSPSPQHF. The CDR3 DNA sequence: TGTGCCAGCAGTGAAGCTTGGAACAGCCCGTCGCCCCAGCATTTT. The chain recombines TRBV2 with TRBJ1-5; D call uncertain. The germline V gene has CDR1 SNHLY and CDR2 FYNNEI. V shed 0 bases and J shed 9 bases, with 15 bases lying between them. The CDR3 runs 15 residues.

V and J are TRBV13 and TRBJ2-7, with 8 nucleotides matching TRBD1. Losses at the gene ends were 5 bases for V and 5 bases for J; bases not matched to a gene: 8. Germline CDR1 and CDR2: PRHDT and FYEKMQ (reference sequence). The CDR3 is 14 amino acids. The CDR3 is CASSPRQGYNEQYF. In DNA, the CDR3 is TGTGCCAGCAGCCCGCGACAGGGGTACAACGAGCAGTACTTC. Drawing the rest from reference TRBV13 and TRBJ2-7, the complete variable domain is AAGVIQSPRHLIKEKRETATLKCYPIPRHDTVYWYQQGPGQDPQFLISFYEKMQSDKGSIPDRFSAQQFSDYHSELNMSSLELGDSALYFCASSPRQGYNEQYFGPGTRLTVT.

This chain connects TRBV15 to TRBJ2-1, with 12 bases identical to TRBD2. CDR3 size: 13 residues. Germline values: CDR1 LNHNV, CDR2 YYDKDF (reference sequence). The trim removed 6 bases at V and 6 bases at J, leaving 0 bases unmatched. The CDR3 region is CATRLAGGNEQFF. The CDR3 region has the DNA TGTGCCACCAGACTAGCGGGAGGCAATGAGCAGTTCTTC.

The chain uses TRBV7-2 and TRBJ2-1; D remains unclear. CDR1 and CDR2 from the germline V gene are SGHTA and FQGNSA. This CDR3 spans 13 amino acids. V lost 2 bases and J lost 4, with 6 bases in between. CDR3 DNA sequence: TGTGCCAGCAGCTTATTCAGATACAATGAGCAGTTCTTC. Its protein product is CASSLFRYNEQFF.

This clone was seen more than once but under ten times. The chain uses TRBV11-3 and TRBJ1-3; D might be TRBD1 (6 bases). The CDR3 has 17 residues. Germline CDR1 reads SGHNT; CDR2 reads YENEEA. Trimming pared 2 bases from V and 0 bases from J, leaving 14 bases between. The CDR3 here is CASSLRRGGHSGNTIYF. In DNA form, the CDR3 reads TGTGCCAGCAGCTTACGGCGGGGGGGGCACTCTGGAAACACCATATATTTT.

The V gene is TRBV19, the J gene TRBJ1-3, with 9 nucleotides matching TRBD1. Germline loops: CDR1 LNHDA, CDR2 SQIVND (reference sequence). V lost 10 bases, J lost 0 bases, and 13 bases stayed unmatched. This CDR3 region has 17 residues. Here the CDR3 reads CAISHGTGIFSGNTIYF. The CDR3 DNA reads as TGTGCCATCTCTCATGGGACAGGGATCTTCTCTGGAAACACCATATATTTT.

The rearrangement uses TRBV5-1 and TRBJ2-7; D gene unclear. V was clipped by 0 bases and J by 4 bases, with 11 bases between them. CDR3 length: 14 amino acids. Germline V lookup: CDR1 SGHRS, CDR2 YFSETQ. The CDR3 nucleotides read TGCGCCAGCAGCTTGGGGCGGTGGAATTACGAGCAGTACTTC. Encoded protein: CASSLGRWNYEQYF.

The chain carries TRBV7-6 and TRBJ2-7, with 12 bases lining up with TRBD1. The CDR3 covers 16 residues. The junction had 4 bases not matched to a gene; V was cut back by 1 base and J by 3 bases. Germline V gene sequence: CDR1 SGHVS, CDR2 FNYEAQ. The DNA for the CDR3 is TGTGCCAGCAGCTTAGTTGGGACAGGGGGCTTCTACGAGCAGTACTTC. Its translation is CASSLVGTGGFYEQYF. Variable domain in full (rest from reference TRBV7-6 and TRBJ2-7): GAGVSQSPRYKVTKRGQDVALRCDPISGHVSLYWYRQALGQGPEFLTYFNYEAQQDKSGLPNDRFSAERPEGSISTLTIQRTEQRDSAMYRCASSLVGTGGFYEQYFGPGTRLTVT.

V and J are TRBV4-3 and TRBJ2-3, with 14 bases that match TRBD2. Per germline, CDR1 LGHNA and CDR2 YSLEER. The CDR3 covers 18 residues. Trimming at V came to 1 base and at J to 2 bases, leaving 5 bases not matched to a gene. CDR3 sequence: CASSQGLAGGPSTDTQYF. CDR3 coding DNA: TGCGCCAGCAGCCAAGGACTAGCGGGAGGGCCGTCCACAGATACGCAGTATTTT.

Remarks on this clone: Distinct nucleotide sequences in the sample also encode this CDR3. The V and J genes are TRBV30 and TRBJ2-7; no reliable D call. V gave up 0 bases and J gave up 0 bases, with 6 bases separating them. Germline values: CDR1 GTSNPN, CDR2 SVGIG (reference sequence). The CDR3 runs to 13 residues. The CDR3 region is CAWSVGGSYEQYF. The CDR3 DNA follows: TGTGCCTGGAGTGTAGGCGGCTCCTACGAGCAGTACTTC.

V gene TRBV10-1 combines with J gene TRBJ2-7, with 9 bases aligning to TRBD2. This CDR3 spans 15 amino acids. V lost 6 bases and J lost 6; bases outside the gene matches: 12. Looked up from germline, CDR1 is WNHNN and CDR2 is SYGVQD (reference sequence). The CDR3 DNA reads as TGCGCCAGCAGCCCAAATCTTAGCGGGAGTACCGAGCAGTACTTC. Encoded protein: CASSPNLSGSTEQYF.

The V call is TRBV9, the J call TRBJ1-5; tentative D call: TRBD1 (6 bases). V was shortened by 4 bases and J by 3 bases, with 11 bases between the two germline ends. CDR3 length equals 14 residues. Germline V gene lookup returns CDR1 SGDLS and CDR2 YYNGEE. The CDR3 DNA reads as TGTGCCAGCAGCAAACAGGGTGTCAATCAGCCCCAGCATTTT. Amino acids: CASSKQGVNQPQHF.

The chain couples TRBV6-4 to TRBJ2-1, with 9 nucleotides matching TRBD2. The germline gives CDR1 MRHNA, CDR2 SNTAGT. The CDR3 has 15 residues. V dropped 3 bases and J dropped 9; count of bases not matched to a gene: 9. The DNA of the CDR3 is TGTGCCAGCAGTGAAAGAGTAGCGGGGGCCTTTGAGCAGTTCTTC. Its protein is CASSERVAGAFEQFF.

The chain has TRBV7-6 and TRBJ2-7; perhaps TRBD2 as D (6 bases). Germline assignment: CDR1 SGHVS and CDR2 FNYEAQ. This CDR3 contains 13 residues. The germline V and J ends were trimmed by 4 bases and 4 bases, with 11 bases remaining between them. CDR3 in DNA: TGTGCCAGCAGCTCCGGACTATCGTACGAGCAGTACTTC. This codes for CASSSGLSYEQYF.

The chain has TRBV27 and TRBJ2-6, with TRBD1 matching 9 bases. CDR1 is MNHEY and CDR2 is SMNVEV in the germline V gene (reference sequence). This CDR3 has 16 amino acids. Losses at the gene ends were 5 bases for V and 2 bases for J; bases not matched to a gene: 4. CDR3 region: CASSPGQGTGANVLTF. The CDR3 DNA sequence: TGTGCCAGCAGTCCCGGACAGGGGACTGGGGCCAACGTCCTGACTTTC.

The V call is TRBV5-6, the J call TRBJ2-7, with D maybe TRBD2 (5 bases). Germline CDR1 and CDR2: SGHDT and YYEEEE. The V end was cut by 5 bases, the J end by 1 base, with 13 bases between. The CDR3 covers 14 residues. CDR3 nucleotide sequence: TGTGCCAGCAGTTCAGGACTTGCTTCCTACGAGCAGTACTTC. Its protein is CASSSGLASYEQYF.